The present TCR beta chain was sequenced within a study of high-grade serous ovarian cancer treatment subgroups. Study-level results: Same-patient tumor repertoires overlapped at roughly 0.095 to 0.85; different patients barely overlapped. TCR relatedness rose with neoantigen level and trended with mutation load. CDR1 and CDR2 were left unanalyzed; analyses focused on CDR3.

Tumor tissue was taken before any definitive surgery or chemotherapy was given. Points on this clone: What it recognizes is unknown.

The assay was immunoSEQ multiplex PCR, and TCRdb's table has in-frame clones only and misses some. The table has 15,000 to 20,000 clones, approximately 76% seen once. This CDR3 comprises 15 residues. Germline CDR1 and CDR2: SEHNR and FQNEAQ (reference sequence). The V and J ends lost 2 bases and 2 bases, in that order; junction bases with no gene match: 5. This TCR was recovered from a human donor with high-grade serous ovarian cancer. The chain joins TRBV7-9 to TRBJ1-1; TRBD1 aligns across 7 bases. Sequencing used tumor tissue. The CDR3, as DNA: TGTGCCAGCAGCTTATCTGGGACAGTTAACACTGAAGCTTTCTTT. Translation gives CASSLSGTVNTEAFF.